This T cell receptor beta chain was retrieved from a study of cytomegalovirus exposure and HLA in healthy donors. Study outcomes and limitations: The authors later found most CMV-associated TCR beta chains appeared HLA-restricted.

The PCR had 60 Vbeta and 13 Jbeta primers. Data came from immunoSEQ multiplex PCR; TCRdb stores just in-frame clones and leaves some out. The sample table sets out some 64,000 clones. With regard to this clone: What it binds is unknown.

The sample comprised PBMCs. The receptor was isolated from a woman aged 25 to 39 in good health and CMV-seronegative.

The CDR3 sequence: CASSWAGQSTDTQYF. In DNA, the CDR3 is TGTGCCAGTAGTTGGGCGGGACAGAGCACAGATACGCAGTATTTT. V usage is TRBV19 and J usage is TRBJ2-3; D may be TRBD1 (7 bases). The CDR3 sequence is 15 residues long. The V gene's germline CDR1 is LNHDA and CDR2 SQIVND (reference sequence). Trimming left V 5 bases short and J 0 bases short, with 12 bases between.